This TCR beta chain was captured by sequencing in a study of blood T cell repertoires in COVID-19. Study background: The United States, Italy and Spain were the sources of the acute and convalescent COVID-19 samples. T cells, B-cell-depleted T cells, or PBMCs provided the cDNA or gDNA that served as material.

There are 15 residues in the CDR3. This clone was seen only a few times. Per the authors' pipeline: Estimation of nucleated cell counts relied on the amplification of reference gene primers. Only in-frame clones appear in the TCRdb table, and some are missing; sequencing was by immunoSEQ multiplex PCR. Clonal size and the V and J genes are those of that table, whereas D and trimming came from the DNA. The table lists a few hundred thousand clones, over 75% of them singletons. Those who participated ranged in age from roughly 18 to 90 years and resided in 20 to 30 US areas. The sequence was collected from a man aged 18 to 30 who had recovered from COVID-19. The chain links TRBV12-1 to TRBJ2-2; the table assigns TRBD1, which was not confirmed against the DNA. TRBV12-1 is a pseudogene segment. What was sequenced was PBMCs or T cells enriched from blood (not recorded which). CDR3 nucleotide sequence: TGTGCCAGCAGCTTTCCGGGACAGAACACCGGGGAGCTGTTTTTT. Its protein is CASSFPGQNTGELFF.